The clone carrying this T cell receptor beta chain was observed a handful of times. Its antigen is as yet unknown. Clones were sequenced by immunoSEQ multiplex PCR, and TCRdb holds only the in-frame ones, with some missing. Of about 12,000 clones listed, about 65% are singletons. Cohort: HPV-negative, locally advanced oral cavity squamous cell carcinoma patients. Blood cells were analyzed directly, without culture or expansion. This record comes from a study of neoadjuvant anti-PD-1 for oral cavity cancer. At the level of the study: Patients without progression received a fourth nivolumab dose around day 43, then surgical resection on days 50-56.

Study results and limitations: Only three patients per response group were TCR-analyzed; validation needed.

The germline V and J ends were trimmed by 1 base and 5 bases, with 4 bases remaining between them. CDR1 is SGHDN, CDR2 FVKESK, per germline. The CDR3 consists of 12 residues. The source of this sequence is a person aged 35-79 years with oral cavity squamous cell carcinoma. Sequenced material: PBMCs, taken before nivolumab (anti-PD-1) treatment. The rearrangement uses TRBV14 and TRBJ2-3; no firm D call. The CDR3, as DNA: TGTGCCAGCAGCCAAGGGAGAGATACGCAGTATTTT. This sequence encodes CASSQGRDTQYF.